One sample yielded the 8 T cell receptor beta chains listed below, sequenced in a study of shared T cell receptors in the human thymus. Sequencing used immunoSEQ multiplex PCR; TCRdb keeps in-frame clones, though not all of them. The sample yields approximately 760,000 clones, approximately 85% seen once. These same data were also listed under a study on human thymus T cells.

Input material: thymocytes. These receptors were taken from a girl under three years old with a congenital heart defect.

The chain joins TRBV15 to TRBJ1-5; D uncertain. The CDR3 runs 15 residues. Germline lookup yields CDR1 LNHNV and CDR2 YYDKDF (reference sequence). V lost 0 bases, J lost 5 bases, and 11 bases lay in between. The CDR3 loop reads CATSRDGALDQPQHF. The CDR3 nucleotides read TGTGCCACCAGCAGAGATGGAGCATTAGATCAGCCCCAGCATTTT.

The V call is TRBV7-9, the J call TRBJ2-5; D might be TRBD1 (5 bases). Trimming took off 8 bases at V and 4 bases at J, with 14 bases between the two ends. Germline-derived CDR1 and CDR2 are SEHNR and FQNEAQ (reference sequence). This CDR3 has 13 amino acids. The DNA of the CDR3 is TGTGCCAGCTGGGAACAGGAACGAGAGACCCAGTACTTC. Encoded protein: CASWEQERETQYF. Based on the CDR3 plus reference TRBV7-9 and TRBJ2-5, the full variable domain is DTGVSQNPRHKITKRGQNVTFRCDPISEHNRLYWYRQTLGQGPEFLTYFQNEAQLEKSRLLSDRFSAERPKGSFSTLEIQRTEQGDSAMYLCASWEQERETQYFGPGTRLLVL.

V usage is TRBV2 and J usage is TRBJ2-2, with D unresolved. The V end lost 7 bases, the J end lost 4 bases, and 13 bases lay between the germline ends. Per germline, CDR1 SNHLY and CDR2 FYNNEI. This CDR3 contains 14 residues. CDR3 sequence (DNA): TGTGCCAGCATTCCGACAACCCCCACCGGGGAGCTGTTTTTT. This translates into CASIPTTPTGELFF. Combining the CDR3 with reference TRBV2 and TRBJ2-2 gives the whole variable domain EPEVTQTPSHQVTQMGQEVILRCVPISNHLYFYWYRQILGQKVEFLVSFYNNEISEKSEIFDDQFSVERPDGSNFTLKIRSTKLEDSAMYFCASIPTTPTGELFFGEGSRLTVL.

The CDR3 DNA sequence: TGTGCCACCATGGTTGGGAGGGGCGAGAACTATGGCTACACCTTC. It encodes CATMVGRGENYGYTF. The chain couples TRBV6-6 to TRBJ1-2; TRBD1 is a possible D gene (5 bases). Germline CDR1 and CDR2: MNHNY and SVGAGI (reference sequence). Trimming took 10 bases from V and 2 from J, leaving 20 bases between them. CDR3 length: 15 amino acids.

CDR3 nucleotide sequence: TGTGCCAGCAGCTTAGGCGAGCCCGCTCGGGGCACTGAAGCTTTCTTT. It specifies CASSLGEPARGTEAFF. V is TRBV7-9 and J is TRBJ1-1, with D unresolved. Germline V CDR1 and CDR2: SEHNR, FQNEAQ (reference sequence). Trimming took off 1 base at V and 4 bases at J, with 16 bases between the two ends. This CDR3 has 16 residues.

The rearrangement links TRBV19 to TRBJ2-4; D may be TRBD1 (5 bases). The CDR3 contains 16 residues. V lost 3 bases, J lost 4 bases, and 16 bases lay in between. In germline, CDR1 is LNHDA, CDR2 SQIVND (reference sequence). CDR3 region: CASSIPNDSLKNIQYF. CDR3 sequence (DNA): TGTGCCAGTAGTATTCCAAACGACAGCTTAAAAAACATTCAGTACTTC.

In regard to this clone: At one boundary the junction diverges from the germline segment, which might be a read error. This chain joins TRBV19 and TRBJ1-2, with 10 bases matching TRBD1. The CDR3 is 11 amino acids. Looked up from germline, CDR1 is LNHDA and CDR2 is SQIVND (reference sequence). The CDR3 spells CASSGTGVRFF. In nucleotides, the CDR3 is TGTGCCAGTAGTGGGACAGGGGTAAGGTTCTTC.

This clone was observed a handful of times. The CDR3 reads CASSLEPGYRGRGTEAFF. CDR3 coding DNA: TGCGCCAGCAGCTTGGAACCCGGCTACAGGGGGCGAGGTACTGAAGCTTTCTTT. V gene TRBV5-1 combines with J gene TRBJ1-1; 9 nucleotides line up with TRBD1. CDR1 SGHRS and CDR2 YFSETQ come from the germline V gene. The CDR3 contains 18 residues. Germline trimming cut 0 bases from V and 5 bases from J; bases unmatched to any gene: 14.